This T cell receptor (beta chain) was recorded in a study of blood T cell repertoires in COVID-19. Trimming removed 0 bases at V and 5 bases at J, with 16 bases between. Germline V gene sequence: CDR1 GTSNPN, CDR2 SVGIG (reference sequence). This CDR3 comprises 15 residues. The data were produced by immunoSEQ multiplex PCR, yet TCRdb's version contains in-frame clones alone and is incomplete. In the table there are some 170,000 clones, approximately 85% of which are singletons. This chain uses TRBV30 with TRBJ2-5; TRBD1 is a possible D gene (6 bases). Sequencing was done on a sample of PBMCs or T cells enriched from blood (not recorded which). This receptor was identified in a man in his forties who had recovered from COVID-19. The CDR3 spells CAWSVGNRVWETQYF. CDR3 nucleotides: TGTGCCTGGAGTGTAGGAAACAGGGTATGGGAGACCCAGTACTTC.